Below are 20 T cell receptor beta chains sequenced from a single sample in a study of Ad26.COV2.S vaccination and SARS-CoV-2 variants. Treatment denoted: roughly 20 received Ad26.COV2.S at low or high dose, single or two shots; about five received placebo; per-sample allocation not given. Day 63 after the first vaccine or placebo injection was the time point for sampling. The protocol was immunoSEQ multiplex PCR, while the TCRdb copy is restricted to in-frame clones and leaves out a portion. Among 450,000 to 550,000 clones, 89% were seen once, and the ten largest hold about 2.4%. The sequencing here drew on peripheral blood, taken in a trial of Ad26.COV2.S vaccine versus placebo. The source is a person between 18 and 65 years old who received the Ad26.COV2.S COVID-19 vaccine or a placebo.

In nucleotides, the CDR3 is TGTGCCAGCAGTCGTAATCTAGCGAGCCAAGAGACCCAGTACTTC. This codes for CASSRNLASQETQYF. The genes are TRBV6-5 and TRBJ2-5, with a weak D call TRBD2 (6 bases). The CDR3 extends over 15 amino acids. Trimming pared 5 bases from V and 1 base from J, leaving 14 bases between. Germline V CDR1 and CDR2: MNHEY, SVGAGI.

V usage is TRBV10-3 and J usage is TRBJ2-1; no reliable D call. The CDR3 has 14 amino acids. Germline-derived CDR1 and CDR2 are ENHRY and SYGVKD. With 5 bases removed from V and 1 base from J, the gap between germline ends came to 9 bases. CDR3 in DNA: TGTGCCATCAGTCCAGGCAGGTCCTACAATGAGCAGTTCTTC. Translation: CAISPGRSYNEQFF.

The J gene is TRBJ1-5, the V gene TRBV9; D may be TRBD1 (6 bases). Looked up from germline, CDR1 is SGDLS and CDR2 is YYNGEE. V was clipped by 0 bases and J by 3 bases, with 7 bases between them. The length of the CDR3 is 14 residues. In nucleotides, the CDR3 is TGTGCCAGCAGCGTAGGGACAGTCAATCAGCCCCAGCATTTT. It translates to CASSVGTVNQPQHF. The whole variable domain, remainder taken from reference TRBV9 and TRBJ1-5, is DSGVTQTPKHLITATGQRVTLRCSPRSGDLSVYWYQQSLDQGLQFLIQYYNGEERAKGNILERFSAQQFPDLHSELNLSSLELGDSALYFCASSVGTVNQPQHFGDGTRLSIL.

This sequence joins TRBV6-2 or TRBV6-3 and TRBJ1-1; D may be TRBD1 (5 bases). Trimming took 3 bases from V and 0 from J, leaving 14 bases between them. Germline values: CDR1 MNHEY, CDR2 SVGEGT. This CDR3 comprises 16 residues. This CDR3 reads CASSYRVWGMNTEAFF. DNA of the CDR3: TGTGCCAGCAGTTATAGGGTGTGGGGGATGAACACTGAAGCTTTCTTT.

The chain couples TRBV30 to TRBJ1-4; D is undetermined. The germline CDR1 and CDR2 sequences are GTSNPN and SVGIG (reference sequence). V was pared by 3 bases and J by 8 bases, with 10 bases between. CDR3 length: 12 amino acids. CDR3 bases: TGTGCCTGGAGCGCCCGGTGGGAAAAACTGTTTTTT. It specifies CAWSARWEKLFF.

The chain couples TRBV5-4 to TRBJ2-5; D gene ambiguous. Germline V gene lookup returns CDR1 SGHNT and CDR2 YYREEE (reference sequence). Trimming stripped 2 bases from V and 2 bases from J, with 1 base between. The CDR3 totals 11 residues. Written as DNA, the CDR3 is TGTGCCAGCAGCTTTCAAGAGACCCAGTACTTC. It is translated as CASSFQETQYF.

Of note for this clone: The same CDR3 arises from other DNA sequences in this sample as well. The chain links TRBV28 to TRBJ2-7, with D uncertain. Germline V lookup: CDR1 MDHEN, CDR2 SYDVKM. V shed 2 bases and J shed 6 bases, with 5 bases lying between them. There are 11 residues in the CDR3. The CDR3 reads CASSLTLEQYF. In nucleotides, the CDR3 is TGTGCCAGCAGTTTAACCCTCGAGCAGTACTTC.

The chain carries TRBV7-9 and TRBJ1-3; D is ambiguous. Germline V gene data show CDR1 as SEHNR and CDR2 as FQNEAQ (reference sequence). The CDR3 totals 14 residues. Trimming left V 1 base short and J 0 bases short, with 4 bases between. CDR3 region: CASSLDSSGNTIYF. The CDR3 DNA sequence: TGTGCCAGCAGCTTAGACTCCTCTGGAAACACCATATATTTT.

V gene TRBV15 combines with J gene TRBJ1-1, with D uncertain. The CDR3 runs to 14 residues. The germline V gene has CDR1 LNHNV and CDR2 YYDKDF (reference sequence). Trimming pared 1 base from V and 2 bases from J, leaving 8 bases between. The CDR3 sequence: CATSRGNFNTEAFF. In nucleotides, the CDR3 is TGTGCCACCAGCAGAGGGAATTTTAACACTGAAGCTTTCTTT.

This clone appeared a few times. J is TRBJ1-6 and V is TRBV5-1; D is possibly TRBD1 (6 bases). V lost 3 bases and J 6 bases, leaving 10 bases between the germline ends. Germline CDR1 is SGHRS and CDR2 is YFSETQ. This CDR3 spans 14 amino acids. The DNA for the CDR3 is TGCGCCAGCAGCTCAACCAGGGGTAATTCACCCCTCCACTTT. This gives the protein CASSSTRGNSPLHF. The full variable domain, rest sourced from reference TRBV5-1 and TRBJ1-6, is KAGVTQTPRYLIKTRGQQVTLSCSPISGHRSVSWYQQTPGQGLQFLFEYFSETQRNKGNFPGRFSGRQFSNSRSEMNVSTLELGDSALYLCASSSTRGNSPLHFGNGTRLTVT.

The chain employs TRBV4-2 and TRBJ2-5; the match to TRBD2 covers 8 bases. With V trimmed by 0 bases and J by 5 bases, 14 bases remained unmatched. Germline CDR1 reads LGHNA; CDR2 reads YNFKEQ. This CDR3 has 18 amino acids. CDR3 protein: CASSQDSRSGGASETQYF. DNA for the CDR3: TGTGCCAGCAGCCAAGATTCTAGGAGCGGGGGAGCCTCTGAGACCCAGTACTTC.

This clone came up a few times. The genes are TRBV5-8 and TRBJ2-7, with a weak D call TRBD1 (5 bases). The CDR3 runs 13 residues. Germline CDR1 reads SGHTS; CDR2 reads YDEGEE. The ends were cut back, 1 base at V and 0 bases at J, with 5 bases in the middle. This chain's CDR3 is CASSLRGSYEQYF. The CDR3 region has the DNA TGTGCCAGCAGCTTGAGGGGCTCCTACGAGCAGTACTTC.

V usage is TRBV19 and J usage is TRBJ2-5; D tentatively fits TRBD1 or TRBD2 (5 bases each). The CDR3 spans 13 residues. Trimming removed 3 bases from V and 5 bases from J, with 10 bases in between. In germline, CDR1 is LNHDA, CDR2 SQIVND (reference sequence). The CDR3: CASSITWGETQYF. DNA of the CDR3: TGTGCCAGTAGTATTACGTGGGGGGAGACCCAGTACTTC.

This clone was seen once. The chain combines TRBV4-3 with TRBJ1-3; D is ambiguous. The ends were cut back, 3 bases at V and 2 bases at J, with 11 bases in the middle. This CDR3 is 15 amino acids long. Germline V lookup: CDR1 LGHNA, CDR2 YSLEER. The CDR3 is CASSQAHLTGNTIYF. CDR3 nucleotide sequence: TGCGCCAGCAGCCAGGCCCATCTTACTGGAAACACCATATATTTT.

This chain connects TRBV2 to TRBJ2-7; 10 bases match TRBD2. V was clipped by 6 bases and J by 3 bases; unmatched bases: 11. The CDR3 runs 16 residues. Germline CDR1 and CDR2: SNHLY and FYNNEI. In DNA, the CDR3 is TGTGCCAGCAGCGACCCTACCGGGACTAGCGACTACGAGCAGTACTTC. Translated, it gives CASSDPTGTSDYEQYF.

The genes are TRBV6-5 and TRBJ2-7, with TRBD2 as a possible D gene (6 bases). CDR3 size: 14 residues. The germline V gene encodes CDR1 MNHEY and CDR2 SVGAGI. V dropped 7 bases and J dropped 11 bases, with 24 bases sitting between them. CDR3 amino acids: CASKTSFWIRWKYV. Here the CDR3 DNA reads TGTGCCAGCAAGACTAGTTTTTGGATCCGGTGGAAGTACGTC.

V and J are TRBV2 and TRBJ1-5, with a weak D call TRBD1 (5 bases). Germline CDR1 reads SNHLY; CDR2 reads FYNNEI. V lost 7 bases, J lost 6 bases, and 16 bases lay in between. This CDR3 spans 14 amino acids. CDR3 amino acids: CASTRDGGGQPQHF. The CDR3 nucleotides are TGTGCCAGCACTAGGGACGGGGGAGGTCAGCCCCAGCATTTT.

The rearrangement joins TRBV5-8 to TRBJ1-5, with 9 bases matching TRBD1. This CDR3 contains 18 residues. V was pared by 0 bases and J by 1 base, with 8 bases of the junction left unmatched. Germline assignment: CDR1 SGHTS and CDR2 YDEGEE. This CDR3 is CASSLVWTGALSNQPQHF. Here the CDR3 DNA reads TGTGCCAGCAGCTTGGTTTGGACAGGGGCGCTAAGCAATCAGCCCCAGCATTTT.

This sequence joins TRBV5-1 and TRBJ2-3; the D gene could be TRBD1 or TRBD2 (6 bases each). CDR1 and CDR2 (germline): SGHRS, YFSETQ. V shed 4 bases and J shed 0 bases, with 12 bases lying between them. The CDR3 loop spans 15 amino acids. Written as DNA, the CDR3 is TGCGCCAGCAGCCGTGGGGGGCCCAGCACAGATACGCAGTATTTT. Residues: CASSRGGPSTDTQYF.

The J gene is TRBJ1-2, the V gene TRBV24-1; D is undetermined. CDR3 length: 11 residues. Deletions cut 2 bases from V and 7 bases from J, with 4 bases between. CDR1 KGHDR and CDR2 SFDVKD come from the germline V gene. CDR3 nucleotides: TGTGCCACCAGTGATTCAATTGGCTACACCTTC. As protein: CATSDSIGYTF.